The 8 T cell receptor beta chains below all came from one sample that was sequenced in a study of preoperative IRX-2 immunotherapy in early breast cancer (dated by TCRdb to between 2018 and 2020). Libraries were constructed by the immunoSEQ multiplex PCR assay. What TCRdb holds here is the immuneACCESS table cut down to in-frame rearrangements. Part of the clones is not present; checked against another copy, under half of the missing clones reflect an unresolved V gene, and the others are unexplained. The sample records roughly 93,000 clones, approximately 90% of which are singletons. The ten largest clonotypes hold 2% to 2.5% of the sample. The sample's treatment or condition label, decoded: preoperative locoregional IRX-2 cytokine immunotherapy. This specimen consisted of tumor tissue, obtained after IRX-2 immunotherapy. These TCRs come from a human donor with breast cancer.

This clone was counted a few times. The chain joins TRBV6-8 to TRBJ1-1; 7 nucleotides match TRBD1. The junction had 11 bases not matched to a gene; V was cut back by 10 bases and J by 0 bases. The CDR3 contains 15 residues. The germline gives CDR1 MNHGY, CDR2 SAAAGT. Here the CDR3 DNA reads TGTGCCATCAGGGATCCCGGGACAGTGAACACTGAAGCTTTCTTT. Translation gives CAIRDPGTVNTEAFF.

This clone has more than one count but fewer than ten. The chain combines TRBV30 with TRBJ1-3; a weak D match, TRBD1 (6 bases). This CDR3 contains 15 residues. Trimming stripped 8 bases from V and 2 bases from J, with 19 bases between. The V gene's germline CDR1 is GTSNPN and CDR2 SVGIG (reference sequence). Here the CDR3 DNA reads TGTGCCGGACGCCGGGGGGCAAAAACTGGAAACACCATATATTTT. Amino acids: CAGRRGAKTGNTIYF.

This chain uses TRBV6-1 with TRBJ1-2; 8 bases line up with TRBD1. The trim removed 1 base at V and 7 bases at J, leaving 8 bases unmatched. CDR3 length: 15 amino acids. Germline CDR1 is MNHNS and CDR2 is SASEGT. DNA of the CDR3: TGTGCCAGCAGTGAAGACCGGGCCACAGGGGGTGGCTACACCTTC. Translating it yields CASSEDRATGGGYTF.

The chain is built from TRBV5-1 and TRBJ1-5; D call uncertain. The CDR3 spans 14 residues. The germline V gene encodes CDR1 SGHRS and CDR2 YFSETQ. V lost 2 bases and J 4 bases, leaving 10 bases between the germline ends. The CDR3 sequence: CASSLDLGNQPQHF. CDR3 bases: TGCGCCAGCAGCTTAGACTTAGGGAATCAGCCCCAGCATTTT.

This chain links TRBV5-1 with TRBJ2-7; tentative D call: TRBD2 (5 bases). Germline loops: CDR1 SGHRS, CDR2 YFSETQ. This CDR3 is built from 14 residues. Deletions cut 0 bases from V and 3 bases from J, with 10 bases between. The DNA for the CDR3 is TGCGCCAGCAGCTTGGTGACTACCCTCTACGAGCAGTACTTC. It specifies CASSLVTTLYEQYF.

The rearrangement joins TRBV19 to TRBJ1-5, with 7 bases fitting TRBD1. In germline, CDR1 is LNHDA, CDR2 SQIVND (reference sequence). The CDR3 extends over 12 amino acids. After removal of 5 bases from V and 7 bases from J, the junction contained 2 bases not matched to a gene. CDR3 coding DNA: TGTGCCAGTAGTGAACAGGGGCAGCCCCAGCATTTT. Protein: CASSEQGQPQHF.

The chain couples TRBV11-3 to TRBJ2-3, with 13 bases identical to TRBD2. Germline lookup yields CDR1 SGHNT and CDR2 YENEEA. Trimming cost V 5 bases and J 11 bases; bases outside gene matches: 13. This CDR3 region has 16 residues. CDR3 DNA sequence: TGTGCCAGCAGCCGGACCGGGACTAGCGGGACCCGTGGGCAGTATTTT. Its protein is CASSRTGTSGTRGQYF. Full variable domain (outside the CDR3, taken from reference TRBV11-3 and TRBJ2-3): EAGVVQSPRYKIIEKKQPVAFWCNPISGHNTLYWYLQNLGQGPELLIRYENEEAVDDSQLPKDRFSAERLKGVDSTLKIQPAELGDSAVYLCASSRTGTSGTRGQYFGPGTRLTVL.

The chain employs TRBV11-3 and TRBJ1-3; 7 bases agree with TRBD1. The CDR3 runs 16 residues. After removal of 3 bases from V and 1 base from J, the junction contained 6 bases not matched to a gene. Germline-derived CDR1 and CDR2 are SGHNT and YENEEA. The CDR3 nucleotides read TGTGCCAGCAGCTTGAGAACCAGGGGGTCTGGAAACACCATATATTTT. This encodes CASSLRTRGSGNTIYF.